This T cell receptor (beta chain) emerged from a study of shared clonotypes between healthy human individuals. The protocol was immunoSEQ multiplex PCR, while the TCRdb copy is restricted to in-frame clones and leaves out a portion. Seen here are some 2.3 million clones, over 90% observed once, and the top ten hold about 0.39%. Overall study results and limits: Relative to clonotypes present in all four donors, those not shared had lower generation probabilities.

The CDR3 has 12 residues. CDR1 is GTSNPN, CDR2 SVGIG, per germline (reference sequence). As for this clone: Its target is unknown.

The sequencing sample was made of naive CD4+ T cells from PBMCs. Subset described: CD45RA+ positively selected. The source is a man between 18 and 29 years old in good health. Some clones in this sample may be carry-over from other donors' samples. V gene TRBV30 combines with J gene TRBJ2-5; D is perhaps TRBD2 (5 bases). The closer fit of TRBJ2-7 to the DNA end suggests the J call may be wrong. CDR3 sequence: CAWSSGNYEQYF. In DNA form, the CDR3 reads TGTGCCTGGAGTTCGGGGAACTACGAGCAGTACTTC.